This T cell receptor beta chain was recorded in a study of OX40 agonist ivuxolimab in advanced cancers. Study-wide background: Of the participants, around 39% had some prior anti-PD-1, anti-PD-L1 or anti-CTLA-4 therapy, which was allowed.

V dropped 6 bases and J dropped 2 bases, with 14 bases sitting between them. The germline V gene has CDR1 MDHEN and CDR2 SYDVKM. CDR3 length equals 14 residues. The table came from immunoSEQ multiplex PCR; TCRdb's copy has only in-frame clones and leaves some out. The profile shows tens of thousands of clones, roughly 87% of them singletons. This sequence joins TRBV28 and TRBJ2-7; no clear D. Sample: CD4+ or CD8+ T cells sorted from blood, taken in a trial of the OX40 agonist ivuxolimab. The receptor was isolated from an adult with an advanced solid tumor such as melanoma, head and neck, liver or kidney cancer. The CDR3 DNA reads TGTGCCAGCAGACGAGGACGCCAAACCTACGAGCAGTACTTC. Protein product: CASRRGRQTYEQYF.